The 32 T cell receptor beta chains reported below all come from one sample, sequenced in a study of glioma-infiltrating T cells after dendritic cell vaccination. Using immunoSEQ multiplex PCR, the repertoire was profiled, and TCRdb retains in-frame clones only, with some absent. The sample carries 75,000 to 100,000 clones, 79% recorded once. The sample in question was blood, obtained before dendritic cell vaccination. The receptors were sampled from a human donor with glioblastoma.

The V gene is TRBV9, the J gene TRBJ2-4, with 7 bases that match TRBD1. Losses at the gene ends were 4 bases for V and 0 bases for J; bases not matched to a gene: 7. Germline lookup yields CDR1 SGDLS and CDR2 YYNGEE. This CDR3 region has 16 residues. The DNA of the CDR3 is TGTGCCAGCAGCCCACGAGGGACAGTAGCCAAAAACATTCAGTACTTC. This codes for CASSPRGTVAKNIQYF.

The rearrangement uses TRBV10-2 and TRBJ2-1; a weak D match, TRBD1 (5 bases). The CDR3 is made up of 12 amino acids. CDR1 is WSHSY, CDR2 SAAADI, per germline. V was cut by 3 bases and J by 8 bases, with 8 bases left in between. This CDR3 is CASSDGADEQFF. The CDR3 DNA reads TGCGCCAGCAGTGATGGGGCGGATGAGCAGTTCTTC.

The chain combines TRBV7-9 with TRBJ2-1; 10 bases align to TRBD2. V lost 5 bases to trimming and J lost 4 bases; unmatched junction nucleotides: 5. CDR1 SEHNR and CDR2 FQNEAQ come from the germline V gene (reference sequence). The CDR3 is made up of 15 amino acids. The CDR3 region is CASSNSGGLYNEQFF. The CDR3 coding sequence is TGTGCCAGCAGCAATAGCGGGGGGCTTTACAATGAGCAGTTCTTC.

V gene TRBV2 combines with J gene TRBJ1-5, with 7 bases that match TRBD1. CDR1 SNHLY and CDR2 FYNNEI come from the germline V gene. With V trimmed by 8 bases and J by 1 base, 11 bases remained unmatched. The CDR3 length is 16 residues. CDR3 residues: CASSARPGGSNQPQHF. CDR3 nucleotides: TGTGCCAGCTCTGCACGGCCAGGGGGGAGCAATCAGCCCCAGCATTTT.

The rearrangement uses TRBV7-3 and TRBJ1-2; 8 nucleotides agree with TRBD1. Germline V lookup: CDR1 SGHTA, CDR2 FQGTGA. The CDR3 spans 13 residues. The junction had 4 bases not matched to a gene; V was cut back by 2 bases and J by 8 bases. The CDR3 protein is CASSLPTGVGYTF. CDR3 coding DNA: TGTGCCAGCAGCTTACCGACAGGGGTCGGCTACACCTTC.

The rearrangement joins TRBV5-1 to TRBJ1-1; D might be TRBD1 (6 bases). The germline V and J ends were trimmed by 2 bases and 5 bases, with 19 bases remaining between them. Germline V gene lookup returns CDR1 SGHRS and CDR2 YFSETQ. The CDR3 runs 16 residues. CDR3 DNA: TGCGCCAGCAGCTTATCGGGGGGGGCGCCGGGGACTGAAGCTTTCTTT. Its translation: CASSLSGGAPGTEAFF.

V gene TRBV6-1 combines with J gene TRBJ1-3, with 8 bases identical to TRBD1. J gave up 8 bases and V 2 bases, and 8 bases lay outside the gene matches. CDR3 length: 15 amino acids. Germline CDR1 reads MNHNS; CDR2 reads SASEGT. This chain's CDR3 is CASSERLTGVDTIYF. For the CDR3, the DNA is TGTGCCAGCAGTGAAAGGCTGACAGGGGTTGACACCATATATTTT.

This chain joins TRBV5-1 and TRBJ1-3; D possibly corresponds to TRBD1 (6 bases). The CDR3 runs to 15 residues. Germline loops: CDR1 SGHRS, CDR2 YFSETQ. V was pared by 0 bases and J by 4 bases, with 11 bases between. CDR3 sequence (DNA): TGCGCCAGCAGCTTGGGGGGGCTTACAGGAAACACCATATATTTT. Its protein is CASSLGGLTGNTIYF. The whole variable domain, filled in from reference TRBV5-1 and TRBJ1-3, reads KAGVTQTPRYLIKTRGQQVTLSCSPISGHRSVSWYQQTPGQGLQFLFEYFSETQRNKGNFPGRFSGRQFSNSRSEMNVSTLELGDSALYLCASSLGGLTGNTIYFGEGSWLTVV.

V and J are TRBV6-5 and TRBJ1-1; no firm D call. Germline V lookup: CDR1 MNHEY, CDR2 SVGAGI. The CDR3 runs 11 residues. With 5 bases removed from V and 11 bases from J, the gap between germline ends came to 12 bases. Written as DNA, the CDR3 is TGTGCCAGCAGTGAGGGTAAAAATGCTTTCTTT. Residues: CASSEGKNAFF.

This clone came up a few times. The J gene is TRBJ1-2, the V gene TRBV16; D call uncertain. The CDR3 is 14 residues long. Trimming removed 0 bases at V and 3 bases at J, with 8 bases between. CDR1 and CDR2 (germline): KGHSY, FQNENV. In DNA form, the CDR3 reads TGTGCCAGCAGCCAATCTTCACAGTACTATGGCTACACCTTC. Its protein product is CASSQSSQYYGYTF.

This clone was seen repeatedly, ten times or more. The chain uses TRBV4-2 and TRBJ2-7, with D possibly being TRBD2 (5 bases). V lost 0 bases, J lost 2 bases, and 14 bases lay in between. The CDR3 is 16 amino acids. CDR1 and CDR2 (germline): LGHNA, YNFKEQ. The CDR3: CASSQDASLAAYEQYF. CDR3 in DNA: TGTGCCAGCAGCCAAGACGCTAGCCTTGCGGCCTACGAGCAGTACTTC.

CDR3 nucleotide sequence: TGTGCCAGCAGCCCTGAGAGGAGGGTACAAGAGACCCAGTACTTC. This gives the protein CASSPERRVQETQYF. The genes are TRBV7-9 and TRBJ2-5; TRBD2 might be the D (6 bases). V lost 5 bases and J lost 2, with 15 bases in between. The length of the CDR3 is 15 residues. CDR1 and CDR2 from the germline V gene are SEHNR and FQNEAQ (reference sequence).

The CDR3 DNA reads as TGTGCCAGCAGGGATACACAGGGGGATAATTCACCCCTCCACTTT. It codes for CASRDTQGDNSPLHF. The V call is TRBV6-6, the J call TRBJ1-6, with 8 bases identical to TRBD1. The CDR3 loop spans 15 amino acids. Germline V gene lookup returns CDR1 MNHNY and CDR2 SVGAGI (reference sequence). V shed 6 bases and J 5 bases; nucleotides not matched to a gene: 6.

Here the CDR3 DNA reads TGTGCCAGCAGCGCCCGCGGACTAGCGGGGGGGAGGGAGACCCAGTACTTC. It is translated as CASSARGLAGGRETQYF. The chain has TRBV9 and TRBJ2-5; 15 nucleotides align to TRBD2. With 3 bases clipped from V and 5 bases from J, the junction kept 8 bases outside the gene matches. Germline assignment: CDR1 SGDLS and CDR2 YYNGEE. This CDR3 contains 17 residues. Together with reference TRBV9 and TRBJ2-5, the CDR3 gives the full variable domain: DSGVTQTPKHLITATGQRVTLRCSPRSGDLSVYWYQQSLDQGLQFLIQYYNGEERAKGNILERFSAQQFPDLHSELNLSSLELGDSALYFCASSARGLAGGRETQYFGPGTRLLVL.

The CDR3: CASRGTGDEQYF. In DNA, the CDR3 is TGTGCCAGCAGAGGTACAGGGGACGAGCAGTACTTC. The chain joins TRBV6-5 to TRBJ2-7; TRBD1 aligns across 7 bases. V shed 6 bases and J 5 bases; nucleotides not matched to a gene: 4. CDR1 MNHEY and CDR2 SVGAGI come from the germline V gene. CDR3 length equals 12 residues.

The CDR3 is CASSSSETGNQPQHF. DNA of the CDR3: TGTGCCAGCAGCTCGTCCGAGACAGGGAATCAGCCCCAGCATTTT. The chain combines TRBV7-9 with TRBJ1-5; 7 nucleotides line up with TRBD1. With V trimmed by 4 bases and J by 4 bases, 7 bases remained unmatched. Germline loops: CDR1 SEHNR, CDR2 FQNEAQ (reference sequence). The CDR3 length is 15 residues.

The chain carries TRBV5-4 and TRBJ2-2; D is ambiguous. Trimming pared 0 bases from V and 5 bases from J, leaving 8 bases between. This CDR3 contains 14 residues. Germline values: CDR1 SGHNT, CDR2 YYREEE (reference sequence). The CDR3 nucleotides are TGTGCCAGCAGCTTGGTCGAGGCAACCGGGGAGCTGTTTTTT. It specifies CASSLVEATGELFF.

A single count supports this clone. The genes are TRBV18 and TRBJ1-1, with TRBD1 as a possible D gene (5 bases). Trimming cost V 3 bases and J 3 bases, with 11 bases left between them. The CDR3 is 14 amino acids. The germline V gene encodes CDR1 KGHSH and CDR2 LQKENI. The CDR3 is CASSPLRGDTEAFF. DNA for the CDR3: TGTGCCAGCTCACCCCTACGGGGGGACACTGAAGCTTTCTTT.

Remarks on this clone: One end of the junction does not line up with germline, which may come from a read error. This chain links TRBV19 with TRBJ2-5, with D perhaps matching TRBD2 (5 bases). In germline, CDR1 is LNHDA, CDR2 SQIVND (reference sequence). CDR3 length: 14 residues. The CDR3 loop is CASKESHGTGGENF. CDR3 sequence (DNA): TGTGCCAGTAAGGAATCTCACGGAACGGGTGGGGAGAACTTC.

V is TRBV5-1 and J is TRBJ1-1; maybe TRBD1 (6 bases). Germline lookup yields CDR1 SGHRS and CDR2 YFSETQ. The CDR3 totals 12 residues. Trimming pared 2 bases from V and 6 bases from J, leaving 8 bases between. CDR3 sequence: CASSLQGAEAFF. CDR3 DNA sequence: TGCGCCAGCAGCTTACAGGGAGCTGAAGCTTTCTTT.

The chain combines TRBV28 with TRBJ1-4, with TRBD1 as a possible D gene (6 bases). This CDR3 has 17 amino acids. Trimming left V 5 bases short and J 0 bases short, with 16 bases between. Germline-derived CDR1 and CDR2 are MDHEN and SYDVKM. CDR3 bases: TGTGCCAGCAGTCCCGTTAGACAGGCCTCAACTAATGAAAAACTGTTTTTT. The encoded protein is CASSPVRQASTNEKLFF.

The V gene is TRBV5-1, the J gene TRBJ2-7; a weak D match, TRBD2 (5 bases). The CDR3 is 14 amino acids. Trimming removed 3 bases from V and 3 bases from J, with 13 bases in between. Germline loops: CDR1 SGHRS, CDR2 YFSETQ. The DNA for the CDR3 is TGCGCCAGCAGCTCAGCGGTTACCGGCTACGAGCAGTACTTC. Its translation is CASSSAVTGYEQYF. Based on the CDR3 plus reference TRBV5-1 and TRBJ2-7, the full variable domain is KAGVTQTPRYLIKTRGQQVTLSCSPISGHRSVSWYQQTPGQGLQFLFEYFSETQRNKGNFPGRFSGRQFSNSRSEMNVSTLELGDSALYLCASSSAVTGYEQYFGPGTRLTVT.

V usage is TRBV7-2 and J usage is TRBJ1-6; tentatively, D is TRBD1 (6 bases). In germline, CDR1 is SGHTA, CDR2 FQGNSA. V lost 6 bases to trimming and J lost 11 bases, with 17 bases between them. This CDR3 is 14 amino acids long. The CDR3 nucleotides are TGTGCCAGCAGGCCAAACCACCCAGGGGCACCCCTCCACTTT. This sequence encodes CASRPNHPGAPLHF.

In DNA, the CDR3 is TGTGCCGTGACGACAGGGGAGGGCTATGGCTACACCTTC. It is translated as CAVTTGEGYGYTF. The chain couples TRBV10-3 to TRBJ1-2, with 8 nucleotides matching TRBD1. Germline V gene sequence: CDR1 ENHRY, CDR2 SYGVKD. The J segment lost 4 bases and the V segment lost 11 bases, leaving 9 bases of the junction unmatched. The CDR3 runs to 13 residues.

The chain links TRBV19 to TRBJ2-3; 16 positions agree with TRBD2. The CDR3 has 17 residues. The junction had 5 bases not matched to a gene; V was cut back by 4 bases and J by 4 bases. Germline lookup yields CDR1 LNHDA and CDR2 SQIVND (reference sequence). CDR3 residues: CASSRGLAGGQADTQYF. The CDR3 DNA reads TGTGCCAGTAGTAGGGGACTAGCGGGGGGGCAAGCAGATACGCAGTATTTT. The full variable domain, completed using reference TRBV19 and TRBJ2-3, is DGGITQSPKYLFRKEGQNVTLSCEQNLNHDAMYWYRQDPGQGLRLIYYSQIVNDFQKGDIAEGYSVSREKKESFPLTVTSAQKNPTAFYLCASSRGLAGGQADTQYFGPGTRLTVL.

This clone came up once. This chain connects TRBV6-1 to TRBJ2-3, with D possibly being TRBD2 (7 bases). Deletions cut 1 base from V and 7 bases from J, with 15 bases between. Germline V CDR1 and CDR2: MNHNS, SASEGT. CDR3 length equals 15 residues. CDR3 sequence: CASSEEDGGRYTQYF. CDR3 nucleotides: TGTGCCAGCAGTGAAGAAGACGGGGGGCGGTATACGCAGTATTTT.

This clone has a single count. The V call is TRBV2, the J call TRBJ1-2, with 7 bases lining up with TRBD1. The CDR3 consists of 15 residues. The germline V gene has CDR1 SNHLY and CDR2 FYNNEI. V dropped 9 bases and J dropped 7; count of bases not matched to a gene: 17. The CDR3 is CASAPGQPGVSGYTF. CDR3 bases: TGTGCCAGTGCCCCGGGACAGCCCGGCGTGAGTGGCTACACCTTC.

The rearrangement joins TRBV30 to TRBJ1-1; D call uncertain. CDR1 GTSNPN and CDR2 SVGIG come from the germline V gene (reference sequence). The germline V and J ends were trimmed by 4 bases and 0 bases, with 9 bases remaining between them. This CDR3 spans 13 amino acids. The CDR3 region has the DNA TGTGCCTGGAAGGAACGGGTGAACACTGAAGCTTTCTTT. It encodes CAWKERVNTEAFF.

This sequence joins TRBV2 and TRBJ2-7, with TRBD2 matching 7 bases. Germline assignment: CDR1 SNHLY and CDR2 FYNNEI. CDR3 length: 15 amino acids. V lost 3 bases and J lost 0; bases outside the gene matches: 5. This CDR3 is CASSEPSGVSYEQYF. Here the CDR3 DNA reads TGTGCCAGCAGTGAGCCTAGCGGCGTCTCCTACGAGCAGTACTTC.

This chain uses TRBV7-2 with TRBJ2-7; unclear D gene. Germline loops: CDR1 SGHTA, CDR2 FQGNSA. The length of the CDR3 is 13 residues. Trimming pared 4 bases from V and 3 bases from J, leaving 10 bases between. The CDR3 DNA is TGTGCCAGCAGCTCACGCCCCGGCTACGAGCAGTACTTC. It codes for CASSSRPGYEQYF.

The chain is built from TRBV11-1 and TRBJ2-1; TRBD2 agrees at 9 bases. V was clipped by 1 base and J by 3 bases; unmatched bases: 7. CDR1 SGHAT and CDR2 FQDESV come from the germline V gene (reference sequence). There are 17 residues in the CDR3. CDR3: CASSLEASGDGYNEQFF. In DNA form, the CDR3 reads TGTGCCAGCAGCTTAGAGGCTAGCGGGGATGGCTACAATGAGCAGTTCTTC.

V is TRBV6-1 and J is TRBJ2-1; D is perhaps TRBD2 (6 bases). The germline gives CDR1 MNHNS, CDR2 SASEGT. Trimming cost V 9 bases and J 5 bases, with 14 bases left between them. The CDR3 runs to 13 residues. CDR3 region: CASGRDWNNEQFF. The CDR3 nucleotides are TGTGCCAGTGGCCGGGACTGGAACAATGAGCAGTTCTTC.